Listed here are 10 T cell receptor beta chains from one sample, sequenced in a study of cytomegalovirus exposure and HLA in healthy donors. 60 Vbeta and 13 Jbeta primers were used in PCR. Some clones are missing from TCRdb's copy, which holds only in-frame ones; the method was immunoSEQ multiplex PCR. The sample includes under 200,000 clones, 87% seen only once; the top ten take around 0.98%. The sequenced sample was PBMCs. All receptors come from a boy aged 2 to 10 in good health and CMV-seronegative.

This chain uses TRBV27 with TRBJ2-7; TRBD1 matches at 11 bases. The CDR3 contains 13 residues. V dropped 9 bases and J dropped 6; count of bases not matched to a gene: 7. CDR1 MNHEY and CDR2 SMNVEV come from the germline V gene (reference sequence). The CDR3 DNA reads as TGTGCCAGTGAGGGGACAGGGGGTTTCGAGCAGTACTTC. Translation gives CASEGTGGFEQYF.

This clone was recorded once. The CDR3 loop is CASSSRTSGSYEQYF. The CDR3 nucleotides are TGCGCCAGCAGCAGCAGGACTAGCGGGAGCTACGAGCAGTACTTC. The rearrangement joins TRBV5-1 to TRBJ2-7, with TRBD2 matching 13 bases. From germline, CDR1 is SGHRS and CDR2 YFSETQ. This CDR3 has 15 amino acids. The trim removed 4 bases at V and 3 bases at J, leaving 4 bases unmatched.

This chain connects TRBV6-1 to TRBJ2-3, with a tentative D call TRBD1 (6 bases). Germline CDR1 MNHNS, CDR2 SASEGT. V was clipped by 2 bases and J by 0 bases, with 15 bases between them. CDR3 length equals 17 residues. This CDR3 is CASSEILTGPSTDTQYF. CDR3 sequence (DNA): TGTGCCAGCAGTGAAATCTTGACAGGTCCCAGCACAGATACGCAGTATTTT.

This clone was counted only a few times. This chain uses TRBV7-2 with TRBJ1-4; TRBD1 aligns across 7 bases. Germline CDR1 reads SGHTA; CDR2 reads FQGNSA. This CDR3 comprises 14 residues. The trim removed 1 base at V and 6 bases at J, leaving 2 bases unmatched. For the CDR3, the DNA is TGTGCCAGCAGCTTAGAAGGGGGCCATGAAAAACTGTTTTTT. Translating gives CASSLEGGHEKLFF.

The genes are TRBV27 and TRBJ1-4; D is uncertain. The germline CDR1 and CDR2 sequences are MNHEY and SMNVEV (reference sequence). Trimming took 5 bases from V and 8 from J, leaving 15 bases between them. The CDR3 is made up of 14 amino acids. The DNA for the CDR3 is TGTGCCAGCAGTCCCCGATGGCCCCCGGAAAAACTGTTTTTT. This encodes CASSPRWPPEKLFF.

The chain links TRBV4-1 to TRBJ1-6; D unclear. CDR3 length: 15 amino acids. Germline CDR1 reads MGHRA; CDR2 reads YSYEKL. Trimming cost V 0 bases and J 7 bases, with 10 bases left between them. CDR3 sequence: CASSQEASGNSPLHF. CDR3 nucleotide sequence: TGCGCCAGCAGCCAAGAAGCGTCCGGGAATTCACCCCTCCACTTT.

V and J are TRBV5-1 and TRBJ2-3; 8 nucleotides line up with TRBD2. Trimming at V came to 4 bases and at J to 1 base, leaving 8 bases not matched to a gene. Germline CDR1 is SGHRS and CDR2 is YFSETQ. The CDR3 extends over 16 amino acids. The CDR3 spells CASSRFDSGGTDTQYF. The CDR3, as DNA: TGCGCCAGCAGCAGGTTTGATAGCGGGGGCACAGATACGCAGTATTTT. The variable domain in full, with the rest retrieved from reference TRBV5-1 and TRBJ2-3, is KAGVTQTPRYLIKTRGQQVTLSCSPISGHRSVSWYQQTPGQGLQFLFEYFSETQRNKGNFPGRFSGRQFSNSRSEMNVSTLELGDSALYLCASSRFDSGGTDTQYFGPGTRLTVL.

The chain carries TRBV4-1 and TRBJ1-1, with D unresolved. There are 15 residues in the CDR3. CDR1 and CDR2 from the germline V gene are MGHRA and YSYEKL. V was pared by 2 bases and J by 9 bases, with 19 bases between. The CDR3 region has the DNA TGCGCCAGCAGCCAACCCACTTACACCGGGATGAAAGCTTTCTTT. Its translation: CASSQPTYTGMKAFF.

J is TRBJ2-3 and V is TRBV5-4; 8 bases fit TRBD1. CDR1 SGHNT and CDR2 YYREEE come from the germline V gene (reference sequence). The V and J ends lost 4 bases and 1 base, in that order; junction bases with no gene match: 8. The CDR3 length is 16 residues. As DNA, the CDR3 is TGTGCCAGCAGCGAACCAGGGACAGGTCGCACAGATACGCAGTATTTT. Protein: CASSEPGTGRTDTQYF.

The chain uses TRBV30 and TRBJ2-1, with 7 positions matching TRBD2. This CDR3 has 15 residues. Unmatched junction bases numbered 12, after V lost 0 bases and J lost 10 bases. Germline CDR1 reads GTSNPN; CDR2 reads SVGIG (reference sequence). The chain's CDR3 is CAWSVNSLAASEQFF. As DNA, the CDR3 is TGTGCCTGGAGTGTAAACTCGCTAGCGGCATCGGAGCAGTTCTTC.